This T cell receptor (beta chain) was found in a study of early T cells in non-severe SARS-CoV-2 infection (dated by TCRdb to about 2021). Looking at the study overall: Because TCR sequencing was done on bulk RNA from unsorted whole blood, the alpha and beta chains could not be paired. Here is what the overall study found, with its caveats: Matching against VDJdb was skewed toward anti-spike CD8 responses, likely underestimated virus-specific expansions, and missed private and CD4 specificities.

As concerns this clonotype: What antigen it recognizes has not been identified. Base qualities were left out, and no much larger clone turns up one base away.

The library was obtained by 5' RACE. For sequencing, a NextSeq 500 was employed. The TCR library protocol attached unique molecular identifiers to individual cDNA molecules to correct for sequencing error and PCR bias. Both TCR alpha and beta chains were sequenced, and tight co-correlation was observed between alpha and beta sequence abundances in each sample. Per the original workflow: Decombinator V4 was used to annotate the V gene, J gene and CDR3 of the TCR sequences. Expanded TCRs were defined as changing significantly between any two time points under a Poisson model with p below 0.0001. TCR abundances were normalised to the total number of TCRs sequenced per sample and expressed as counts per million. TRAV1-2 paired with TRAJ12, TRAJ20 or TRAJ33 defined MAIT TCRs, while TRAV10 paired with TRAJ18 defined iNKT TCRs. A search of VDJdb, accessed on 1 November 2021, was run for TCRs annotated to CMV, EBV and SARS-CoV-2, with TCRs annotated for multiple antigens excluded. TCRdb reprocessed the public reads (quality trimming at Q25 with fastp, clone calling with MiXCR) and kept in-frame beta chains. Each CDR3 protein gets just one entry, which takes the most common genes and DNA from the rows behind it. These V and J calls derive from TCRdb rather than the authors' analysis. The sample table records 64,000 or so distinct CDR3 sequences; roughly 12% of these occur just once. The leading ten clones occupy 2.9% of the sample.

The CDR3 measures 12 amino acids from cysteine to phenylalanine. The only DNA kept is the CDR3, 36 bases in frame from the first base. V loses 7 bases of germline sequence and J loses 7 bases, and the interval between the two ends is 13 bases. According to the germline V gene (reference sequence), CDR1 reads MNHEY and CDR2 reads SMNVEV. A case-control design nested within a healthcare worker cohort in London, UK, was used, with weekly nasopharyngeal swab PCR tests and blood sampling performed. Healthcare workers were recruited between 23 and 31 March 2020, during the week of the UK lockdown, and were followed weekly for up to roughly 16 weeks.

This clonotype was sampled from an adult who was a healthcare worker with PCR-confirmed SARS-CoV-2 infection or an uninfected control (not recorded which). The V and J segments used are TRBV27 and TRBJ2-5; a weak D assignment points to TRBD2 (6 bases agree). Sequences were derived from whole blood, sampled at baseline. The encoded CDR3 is CASTVPGGTQYF. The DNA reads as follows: TGTGCCAGCACCGTCCCCGGGGGGACCCAGTACTTC.